Included here is one TCR beta chain sequence, with context. The antigen is not known. Trimming took 3 bases from V and 5 from J; bases not matched to a gene: 12. Germline loops: CDR1 LNHDA, CDR2 SQIVND (reference sequence). The CDR3 is made up of 16 amino acids. The sample comes from a study of graft-versus-host responses after intestinal transplantation. TCRdb's copy holds only in-frame clones and misses some; the assay was immunoSEQ multiplex PCR. The sample has 150,000 or so clones, about nine tenths seen once. J is TRBJ2-5 and V is TRBV19, with TRBD2 matching 7 bases. The clonotype originates from a human donor who received an intestinal transplant. The sequenced sample was unstimulated CD4+ T cells sorted from spleen or lymph node cells, obtained before intestinal transplant. In nucleotides, the CDR3 is TGTGCCAGTAGTATTGGGGCGGGAGTTCTGGGGGAGACCCAGTACTTC. Protein product: CASSIGAGVLGETQYF.